Each of the 8 T cell receptor beta chains below was sequenced from the same sample in a study of PD-1 blockade in mismatch repair-deficient tumors. Sequencing used immunoSEQ multiplex PCR; TCRdb keeps in-frame clones, though not all of them. The sample yields 30,000 to 40,000 clones, 65% to 85% seen once. The sample was PBMCs, taken 6 to 7 weeks after starting pembrolizumab. The receptor source for this set is an adult with mismatch repair-deficient cancer.

In its sample, this clone was seen once. V is TRBV19 and J is TRBJ2-2; 9 bases fit TRBD2. The trim removed 6 bases at V and 1 base at J, leaving 6 bases unmatched. CDR1 is LNHDA, CDR2 SQIVND, per germline (reference sequence). The CDR3 is 16 residues long. CDR3 sequence reads: CASSVLAGLNTGELFF. The CDR3 DNA follows: TGTGCCAGTAGCGTACTAGCGGGTTTGAACACCGGGGAGCTGTTTTTT.

The chain combines TRBV6-5 with TRBJ2-1; 8 bases are shared with TRBD1. This CDR3 has 13 amino acids. Per germline, CDR1 MNHEY and CDR2 SVGAGI. Losses at the gene ends were 4 bases for V and 6 bases for J; bases not matched to a gene: 2. In DNA, the CDR3 is TGTGCCAGCAGTTCAACAGGGGGCAATGAGCAGTTCTTC. This gives the protein CASSSTGGNEQFF.

The rearrangement joins TRBV6-1 to TRBJ2-7; 7 nucleotides match TRBD2. The germline V gene has CDR1 MNHNS and CDR2 SASEGT. The CDR3 length is 16 residues. With V trimmed by 5 bases and J by 0 bases, 10 bases remained unmatched. The CDR3 DNA follows: TGTGCCAGCAGTAAAGAGACTAGCTTACACTCCTACGAGCAGTACTTC. The encoded protein is CASSKETSLHSYEQYF.

The chain carries TRBV5-1 and TRBJ2-1, with 8 bases that match TRBD2. CDR1 is SGHRS, CDR2 YFSETQ, per germline. The CDR3 contains 15 residues. With 6 bases clipped from V and 1 base from J, the junction kept 6 bases outside the gene matches. The CDR3: CASTLAGQSYNEQFF. The CDR3 nucleotides read TGCGCCAGCACGTTAGCGGGGCAGTCCTACAATGAGCAGTTCTTC. Together with reference TRBV5-1 and TRBJ2-1, the CDR3 gives the full variable domain: KAGVTQTPRYLIKTRGQQVTLSCSPISGHRSVSWYQQTPGQGLQFLFEYFSETQRNKGNFPGRFSGRQFSNSRSEMNVSTLELGDSALYLCASTLAGQSYNEQFFGPGTRLTVL.

The CDR3 loop is CASSQLAGYYNEQFF. CDR3 nucleotide sequence: TGTGCCAGCAGCCAACTAGCGGGATACTACAATGAGCAGTTCTTC. The chain couples TRBV7-3 to TRBJ2-1, with 10 bases identical to TRBD2. The CDR3 has 15 amino acids. Per germline, CDR1 SGHTA and CDR2 FQGTGA. Unmatched junction bases numbered 4, after V lost 5 bases and J lost 3 bases.

The rearrangement uses TRBV28 and TRBJ1-1; the D is unclear. Trimming pared 8 bases from V and 3 bases from J, leaving 10 bases between. The germline gives CDR1 MDHEN, CDR2 SYDVKM. The CDR3 loop spans 12 amino acids. This chain's CDR3 is CASVGRYTEAFF. The CDR3 nucleotides read TGTGCCAGCGTGGGGAGGTACACTGAAGCTTTCTTT.

The chain links TRBV2 to TRBJ2-1; TRBD2 might be the D (6 bases). The CDR3 extends over 17 amino acids. Looked up from germline, CDR1 is SNHLY and CDR2 is FYNNEI. V dropped 2 bases and J dropped 7 bases, with 21 bases sitting between them. As DNA, the CDR3 is TGTGCCAGCAGTGAATTTGTGGGAGGCTACCTTCAAAATGAGCAGTTCTTC. Residues: CASSEFVGGYLQNEQFF.

This clone was picked up a small number of times. V usage is TRBV19 and J usage is TRBJ1-2, with D possibly being TRBD1 (6 bases). Germline V gene data show CDR1 as LNHDA and CDR2 as SQIVND (reference sequence). Trimming cost V 3 bases and J 5 bases, with 13 bases left between them. The CDR3 consists of 14 residues. The CDR3 protein is CASSIPGTMYGYTF. Here the CDR3 DNA reads TGTGCCAGTAGTATTCCCGGGACAATGTATGGCTACACCTTC.